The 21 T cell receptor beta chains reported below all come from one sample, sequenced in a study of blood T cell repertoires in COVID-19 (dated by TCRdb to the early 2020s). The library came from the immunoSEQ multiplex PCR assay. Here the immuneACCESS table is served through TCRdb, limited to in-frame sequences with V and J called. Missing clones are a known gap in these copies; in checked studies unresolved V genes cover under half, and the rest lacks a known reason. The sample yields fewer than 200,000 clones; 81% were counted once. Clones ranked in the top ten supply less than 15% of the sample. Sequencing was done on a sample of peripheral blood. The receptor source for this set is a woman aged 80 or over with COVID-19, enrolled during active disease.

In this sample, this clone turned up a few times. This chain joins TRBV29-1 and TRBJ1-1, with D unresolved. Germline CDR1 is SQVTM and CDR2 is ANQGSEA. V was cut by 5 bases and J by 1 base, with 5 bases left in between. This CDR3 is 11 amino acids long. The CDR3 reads CSVFRNTEAFF. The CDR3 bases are TGCAGCGTTTTCAGGAACACTGAAGCTTTCTTT.

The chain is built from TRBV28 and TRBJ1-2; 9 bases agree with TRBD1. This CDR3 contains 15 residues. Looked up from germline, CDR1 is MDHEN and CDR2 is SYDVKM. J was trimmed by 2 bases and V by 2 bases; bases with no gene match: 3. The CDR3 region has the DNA TGTGCCAGCAGTTTACGGACAGGGGTAAACTATGGCTACACCTTC. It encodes CASSLRTGVNYGYTF.

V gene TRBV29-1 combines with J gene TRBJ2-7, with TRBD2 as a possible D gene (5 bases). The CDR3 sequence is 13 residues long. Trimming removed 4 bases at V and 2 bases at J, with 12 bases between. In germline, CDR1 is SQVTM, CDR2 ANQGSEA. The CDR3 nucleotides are TGCAGCGTTGCCCTCAGGAGGACCTACGAGCAGTACTTC. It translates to CSVALRRTYEQYF.

CDR3 nucleotides: TGTGCCAGCAGTCAGACTATTAGCACAGATACGCAGTATTTT. This codes for CASSQTISTDTQYF. The gene calls are TRBV5-5 and TRBJ2-3; TRBD2 might be the D (5 bases). V was pared by 5 bases and J by 0 bases, with 10 bases between. Germline V gene data show CDR1 as SGHKS and CDR2 as YYEKEE (reference sequence). There are 14 residues in the CDR3.

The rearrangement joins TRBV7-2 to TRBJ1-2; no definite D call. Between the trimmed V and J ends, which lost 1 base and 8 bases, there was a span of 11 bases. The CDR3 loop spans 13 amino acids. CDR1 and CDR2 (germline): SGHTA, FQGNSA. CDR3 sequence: CASSLVREGGYTF. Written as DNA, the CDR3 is TGTGCCAGCAGCTTAGTGCGGGAAGGAGGCTACACCTTC.

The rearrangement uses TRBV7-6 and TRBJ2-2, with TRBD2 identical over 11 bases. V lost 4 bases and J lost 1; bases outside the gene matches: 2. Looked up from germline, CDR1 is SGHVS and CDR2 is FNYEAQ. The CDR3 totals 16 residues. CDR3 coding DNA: TGTGCCAGCAGCTCTGGGACTAGCGGGAACACCGGGGAGCTGTTTTTT. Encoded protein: CASSSGTSGNTGELFF.

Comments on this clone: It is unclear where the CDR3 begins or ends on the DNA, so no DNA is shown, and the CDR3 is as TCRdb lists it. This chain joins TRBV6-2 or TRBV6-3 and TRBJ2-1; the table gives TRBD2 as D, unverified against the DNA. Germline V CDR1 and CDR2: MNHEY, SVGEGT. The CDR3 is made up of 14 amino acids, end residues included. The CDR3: CASSSSSSYNEQFF.

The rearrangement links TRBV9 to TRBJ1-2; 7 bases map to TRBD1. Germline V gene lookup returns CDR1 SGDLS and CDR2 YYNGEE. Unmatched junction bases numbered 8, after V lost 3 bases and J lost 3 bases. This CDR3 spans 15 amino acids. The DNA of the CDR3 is TGTGCCAGCAGCGGCATGTCACAGGGGTACTATGGCTACACCTTC. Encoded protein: CASSGMSQGYYGYTF.

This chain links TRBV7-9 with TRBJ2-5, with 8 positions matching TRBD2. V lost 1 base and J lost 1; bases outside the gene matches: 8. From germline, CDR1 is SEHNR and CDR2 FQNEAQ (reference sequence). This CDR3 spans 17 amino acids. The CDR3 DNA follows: TGTGCCAGCAGCTTAGTAGCGAGCGGGGGCTTCCAAGAGACCCAGTACTTC. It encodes CASSLVASGGFQETQYF.

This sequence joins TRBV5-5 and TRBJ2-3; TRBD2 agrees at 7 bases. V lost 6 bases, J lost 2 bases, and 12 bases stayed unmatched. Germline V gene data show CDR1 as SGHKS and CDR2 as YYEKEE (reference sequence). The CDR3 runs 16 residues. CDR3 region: CASMLGGVALTDTQYF. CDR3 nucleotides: TGTGCCAGCATGCTTGGGGGGGTTGCTCTCACAGATACGCAGTATTTT.

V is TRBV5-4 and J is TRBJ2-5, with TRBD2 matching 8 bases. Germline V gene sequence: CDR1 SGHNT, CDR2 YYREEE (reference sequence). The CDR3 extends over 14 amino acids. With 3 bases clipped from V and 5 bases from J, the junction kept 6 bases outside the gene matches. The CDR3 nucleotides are TGTGCCAGCAGCTCCGACGGGGGGGGCGAGACCCAGTACTTC. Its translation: CASSSDGGGETQYF.

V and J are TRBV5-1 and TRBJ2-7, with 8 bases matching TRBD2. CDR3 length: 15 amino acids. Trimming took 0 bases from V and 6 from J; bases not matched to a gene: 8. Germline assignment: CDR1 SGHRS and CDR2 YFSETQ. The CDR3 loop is CASSLARGGRAEQYF. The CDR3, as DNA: TGCGCCAGCAGCTTGGCACGGGGGGGCCGGGCCGAGCAGTACTTC.

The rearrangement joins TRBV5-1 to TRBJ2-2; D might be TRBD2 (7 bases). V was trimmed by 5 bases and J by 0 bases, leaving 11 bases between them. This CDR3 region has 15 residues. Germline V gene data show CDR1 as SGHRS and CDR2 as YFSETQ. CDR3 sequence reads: CASSWRGPNTGELFF. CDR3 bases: TGCGCCAGCAGTTGGCGGGGGCCGAACACCGGGGAGCTGTTTTTT.

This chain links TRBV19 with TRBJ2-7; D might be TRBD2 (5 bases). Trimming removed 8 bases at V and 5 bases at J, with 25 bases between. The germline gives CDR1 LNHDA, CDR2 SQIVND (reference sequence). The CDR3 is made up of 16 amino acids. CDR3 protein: CASRRQFAFGVNEQYF. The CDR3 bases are TGTGCCAGTCGACGGCAGTTTGCTTTCGGGGTAAACGAGCAGTACTTC.

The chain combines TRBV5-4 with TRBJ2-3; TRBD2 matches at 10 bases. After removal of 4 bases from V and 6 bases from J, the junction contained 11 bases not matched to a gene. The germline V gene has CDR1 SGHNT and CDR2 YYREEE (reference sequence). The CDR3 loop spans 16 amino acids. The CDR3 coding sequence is TGTGCCAGCAGCCCTTCAGCGGGGGGGCCTAGTGATACGCAGTATTTT. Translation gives CASSPSAGGPSDTQYF.

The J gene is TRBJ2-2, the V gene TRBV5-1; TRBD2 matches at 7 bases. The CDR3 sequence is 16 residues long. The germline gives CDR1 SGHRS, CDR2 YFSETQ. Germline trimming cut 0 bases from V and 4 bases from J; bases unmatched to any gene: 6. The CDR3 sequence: CASSLDGGYSTGELFF. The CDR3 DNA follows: TGCGCCAGCAGCTTGGACGGGGGGTACTCCACCGGGGAGCTGTTTTTT.

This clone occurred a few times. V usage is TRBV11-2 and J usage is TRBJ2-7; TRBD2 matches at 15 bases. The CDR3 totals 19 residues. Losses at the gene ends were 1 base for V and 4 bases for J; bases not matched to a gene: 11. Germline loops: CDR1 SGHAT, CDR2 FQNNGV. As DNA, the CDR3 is TGTGCCAGCAGCTTAGTGGGGACTAGCGGGGGGTCCCTCCTATACGAGCAGTACTTC. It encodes CASSLVGTSGGSLLYEQYF.

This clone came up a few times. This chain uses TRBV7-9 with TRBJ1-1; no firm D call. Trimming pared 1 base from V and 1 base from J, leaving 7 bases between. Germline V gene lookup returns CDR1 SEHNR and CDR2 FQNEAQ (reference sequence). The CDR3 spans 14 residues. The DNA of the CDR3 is TGTGCCAGCAGCTTAGTCCCGGGGAACACTGAAGCTTTCTTT. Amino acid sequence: CASSLVPGNTEAFF.

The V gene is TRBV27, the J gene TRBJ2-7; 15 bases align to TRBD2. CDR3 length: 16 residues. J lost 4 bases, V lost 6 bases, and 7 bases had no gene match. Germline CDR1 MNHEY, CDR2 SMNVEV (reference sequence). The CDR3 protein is CASRGTSGRFGYEQYF. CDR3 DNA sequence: TGTGCCAGCAGGGGGACTAGCGGGAGGTTTGGTTACGAGCAGTACTTC.

CDR3 in amino acids: CASSKRGAQETQYF. The DNA of the CDR3 is TGTGCCAGCAGTAAGCGGGGGGCGCAAGAGACCCAGTACTTC. This chain connects TRBV27 to TRBJ2-5, with 9 bases fitting TRBD2. The V and J ends lost 5 bases and 2 bases, in that order; junction bases with no gene match: 3. The CDR3 is 14 amino acids. CDR1 MNHEY and CDR2 SMNVEV come from the germline V gene (reference sequence).

Written as DNA, the CDR3 is TGTGCCAGCAGCCTACAGGGGTATCAGCCCCAGCATTTT. Translated: CASSLQGYQPQHF. This chain links TRBV6-5 with TRBJ1-5, with TRBD1 matching over 7 bases. This CDR3 has 13 amino acids. Germline CDR1 and CDR2: MNHEY and SVGAGI. J was trimmed by 5 bases and V by 6 bases; bases with no gene match: 4.